The 25 T cell receptor beta chains given below trace back to one sample, sequenced in a study of cytomegalovirus exposure and HLA in healthy donors. The PCR used 60 Vbeta and 13 Jbeta primers. Repertoires were generated with immunoSEQ multiplex PCR, while TCRdb's copy carries only in-frame clones and drops some. Altogether fewer than 250,000 clones are present, about 85% being singletons, with the ten largest covering roughly 1.5%. Specimen: PBMCs. The receptors derive from a woman aged 50 to 60 in good health and CMV-seronegative.

As DNA, the CDR3 is TGTGCCAGCAGCCCCTTCCCCACTAGCGCTGTCAATGAGCAGTTCTTC. This codes for CASSPFPTSAVNEQFF. The chain joins TRBV5-6 to TRBJ2-1; TRBD2 agrees at 7 bases. Germline CDR1 and CDR2: SGHDT and YYEEEE. The CDR3 is 16 amino acids. V dropped 4 bases and J dropped 6; count of bases not matched to a gene: 13.

V is TRBV4-2 and J is TRBJ2-3; 13 nucleotides agree with TRBD2. The CDR3 has 16 amino acids. Trimming took 4 bases from V and 4 from J; bases not matched to a gene: 5. Per the germline V gene, CDR1 is LGHNA and CDR2 is YNFKEQ. This CDR3 reads CASSPLAGGLADTQYF. CDR3 nucleotides: TGTGCCAGCAGCCCACTAGCGGGAGGGCTGGCAGATACGCAGTATTTT.

This clone was counted a single time. The V and J genes are TRBV28 and TRBJ1-5, with 7 bases that match TRBD1. CDR3 length: 16 amino acids. The V segment lost 6 bases and the J segment 0 bases; nucleotides outside the gene matches: 8. Germline V CDR1 and CDR2: MDHEN, SYDVKM. The DNA of the CDR3 is TGTGCCAGCAGACCGACAGGGCGTAATAGCAATCAGCCCCAGCATTTT. The encoded protein is CASRPTGRNSNQPQHF.

In its sample, this clone was seen a few times. The chain employs TRBV6-4 and TRBJ2-3, with D maybe TRBD1 (6 bases). The V gene's germline CDR1 is MRHNA and CDR2 SNTAGT. Trimming took 5 bases from V and 2 from J, leaving 14 bases between them. The CDR3 contains 15 residues. This CDR3 is CASSSQGSHTDTQYF. DNA of the CDR3: TGTGCCAGCAGTAGTCAGGGGAGTCACACAGATACGCAGTATTTT.

The chain has TRBV5-1 and TRBJ2-7; 7 bases agree with TRBD1. The germline V gene has CDR1 SGHRS and CDR2 YFSETQ. The CDR3 is 15 amino acids. V trimming: 4 bases; J trimming: 2 bases; junction bases outside the gene matches: 9. CDR3 residues: CASSPVDRMAYEQYF. DNA of the CDR3: TGCGCCAGCAGCCCGGTGGACAGGATGGCCTACGAGCAGTACTTC.

The chain couples TRBV29-1 to TRBJ2-5; TRBD1 is a possible D gene (6 bases). Trimming cost V 4 bases and J 5 bases, with 20 bases left between them. Germline loops: CDR1 SQVTM, CDR2 ANQGSEA. CDR3 size: 15 residues. The CDR3 loop is CSVVEGLGAQETQYF. DNA of the CDR3: TGCAGCGTTGTTGAAGGATTGGGGGCGCAGGAGACCCAGTACTTC.

The chain links TRBV28 to TRBJ1-1; D not certain. There are 12 residues in the CDR3. Germline CDR1 reads MDHEN; CDR2 reads SYDVKM. V shed 3 bases and J shed 11 bases, with 13 bases lying between them. CDR3 protein: CASSFLTENAFF. As DNA, the CDR3 is TGTGCCAGCAGTTTTTTGACGGAGAATGCTTTCTTT.

The chain carries TRBV7-2 and TRBJ2-7, with 12 bases matching TRBD2. The CDR3 totals 19 residues. V lost 0 bases to trimming and J lost 0 bases; unmatched junction nucleotides: 9. The V gene's germline CDR1 is SGHTA and CDR2 FQGNSA. CDR3 loop: CASSLAPGTSGRDSYEQYF. CDR3 DNA: TGTGCCAGCAGCTTAGCCCCCGGGACTAGCGGGCGAGACTCCTACGAGCAGTACTTC.

The chain joins TRBV5-6 to TRBJ2-5; possible D gene TRBD1, 6 bases. The CDR3 length is 14 residues. Deletions cut 10 bases from V and 5 bases from J, with 21 bases between. Per the germline V gene, CDR1 is SGHDT and CDR2 is YYEEEE. This CDR3 reads CAATTGLVGETQYF. The CDR3 DNA is TGTGCCGCTACGACAGGCTTGGTCGGGGAGACCCAGTACTTC.

V is TRBV4-1 and J is TRBJ2-1; D is perhaps TRBD2 (6 bases). The ends were cut back, 2 bases at V and 7 bases at J, with 18 bases in the middle. Germline assignment: CDR1 MGHRA and CDR2 YSYEKL. The length of the CDR3 is 16 residues. In DNA form, the CDR3 reads TGCGCCAGCAGCCAACCCCTGAAGGGGCGGGGAAATGAGCAGTTCTTC. Amino acid sequence: CASSQPLKGRGNEQFF.

This clone was seen a handful of times. The chain employs TRBV9 and TRBJ1-2, with 9 bases that match TRBD1. V lost 3 bases, J lost 3 bases, and 6 bases stayed unmatched. The CDR3 contains 15 residues. CDR1 and CDR2 from the germline V gene are SGDLS and YYNGEE. CDR3 loop: CASSARDRVYYGYTF. The CDR3 nucleotides are TGTGCCAGCAGCGCTCGGGACAGGGTTTACTATGGCTACACCTTC.

This sequence joins TRBV19 and TRBJ1-2; 9 bases are shared with TRBD1. With V trimmed by 5 bases and J by 4 bases, 8 bases remained unmatched. This CDR3 has 15 residues. CDR1 is LNHDA and CDR2 is SQIVND in the germline V gene (reference sequence). The CDR3 region is CASSAWDRDSYGYTF. As DNA, the CDR3 is TGTGCCAGTAGTGCATGGGACAGGGATAGCTATGGCTACACCTTC. Drawing the rest from reference TRBV19 and TRBJ1-2, the complete variable domain is DGGITQSPKYLFRKEGQNVTLSCEQNLNHDAMYWYRQDPGQGLRLIYYSQIVNDFQKGDIAEGYSVSREKKESFPLTVTSAQKNPTAFYLCASSAWDRDSYGYTFGSGTRLTVV.

About this clone itself: Other DNA sequences in this specimen translate into the identical CDR3. This chain joins TRBV11-2 and TRBJ1-1, with D uncertain. The V end lost 10 bases, the J end lost 5 bases, and 17 bases lay between the germline ends. Germline V gene lookup returns CDR1 SGHAT and CDR2 FQNNGV. The CDR3 extends over 13 amino acids. CDR3 sequence: CAIVSPGNTEAFF. In DNA, the CDR3 is TGTGCCATCGTGAGTCCCGGGAATACTGAAGCTTTCTTT.

The chain couples TRBV5-1 to TRBJ2-5; 7 bases match TRBD2. Germline CDR1 SGHRS, CDR2 YFSETQ. The CDR3 loop spans 14 amino acids. The J segment lost 5 bases and the V segment lost 3 bases, leaving 7 bases of the junction unmatched. Here the CDR3 reads CASSWGGVSETQYF. Written as DNA, the CDR3 is TGCGCCAGCAGCTGGGGGGGTGTCAGTGAGACCCAGTACTTC.

The chain has TRBV10-3 and TRBJ1-1, with TRBD1 matching 10 bases. The CDR3 covers 17 residues. V lost 2 bases and J lost 5; bases outside the gene matches: 11. CDR1 is ENHRY and CDR2 is SYGVKD in the germline V gene. The CDR3 bases are TGTGCCATCAGTGAGATATTTCGACAGGGGGCGAGGACTGAAGCTTTCTTT. Its translation is CAISEIFRQGARTEAFF.

The V and J genes are TRBV7-9 and TRBJ1-1; 10 positions match TRBD1. After removal of 0 bases from V and 1 base from J, the junction contained 2 bases not matched to a gene. CDR1 is SEHNR and CDR2 is FQNEAQ in the germline V gene (reference sequence). The CDR3 consists of 16 residues. The CDR3: CASSLARDRGNTEAFF. The CDR3 bases are TGTGCCAGCAGCTTAGCGCGGGACAGGGGGAACACTGAAGCTTTCTTT.

The CDR3 DNA is TGTGCCACCGGATTCGGGAATCAGCCCCAGCATTTT. It yields the protein CATGFGNQPQHF. V usage is TRBV15 and J usage is TRBJ1-5; no clear D gene. CDR3 length: 12 amino acids. V lost 8 bases, J lost 4 bases, and 9 bases lay in between. Per germline, CDR1 LNHNV and CDR2 YYDKDF (reference sequence).

This chain links TRBV28 with TRBJ2-7; D remains unclear. The V gene's germline CDR1 is MDHEN and CDR2 SYDVKM. CDR3 size: 14 residues. The V gene lost 3 bases and the J gene lost 2 bases, with 11 bases spanning the gap. The CDR3 DNA sequence: TGTGCCAGCAGTTTTTTTCCAGGTACCTACGAGCAGTACTTC. This encodes CASSFFPGTYEQYF.

The chain employs TRBV28 and TRBJ1-3; no definite D call. The CDR3 contains 15 residues. V lost 5 bases, J lost 2 bases, and 13 bases lay in between. Germline-derived CDR1 and CDR2 are MDHEN and SYDVKM. CDR3 residues: CASSPTGFPGNTIYF. The CDR3 bases are TGTGCCAGCAGTCCCACGGGATTTCCTGGAAACACCATATATTTT. Full variable domain (rest looked up from reference TRBV28 and TRBJ1-3): DVKVTQSSRYLVKRTGEKVFLECVQDMDHENMFWYRQDPGLGLRLIYFSYDVKMKEKGDIPEGYSVSREKKERFSLILESASTNQTSMYLCASSPTGFPGNTIYFGEGSWLTVV.

The V call is TRBV4-3, the J call TRBJ2-1, with a weak D call TRBD2 (6 bases). The CDR3 length is 17 residues. In germline, CDR1 is LGHNA, CDR2 YSLEER. The V and J ends lost 3 bases and 5 bases respectively, with 20 bases between them. The chain's CDR3 is CASSQGSGRGYNNEQFF. CDR3 in DNA: TGCGCCAGCAGCCAGGGGTCCGGGCGGGGATATAACAATGAGCAGTTCTTC.

The CDR3 DNA reads as TGTGCCAGCAGCGGCGCTACAGGGGGTGAGCAGATTCGGGGCTACACCTTC. Translated: CASSGATGGEQIRGYTF. The chain carries TRBV28 and TRBJ1-2, with 8 positions matching TRBD1. Losses at the gene ends were 6 bases for V and 8 bases for J; bases not matched to a gene: 20. CDR1 is MDHEN, CDR2 SYDVKM, per germline. The CDR3 is 17 residues long.

The chain is built from TRBV9 and TRBJ2-5; the match to TRBD1 covers 9 bases. J lost 5 bases, V lost 3 bases, and 8 bases had no gene match. The CDR3 is 15 amino acids. Germline CDR1 reads SGDLS; CDR2 reads YYNGEE. For the CDR3, the DNA is TGTGCCAGCAGCGCCCCACAGGGGGCACGGGAGACCCAGTACTTC. Protein: CASSAPQGARETQYF.

This chain joins TRBV18 and TRBJ1-2, with unresolved D. Deletions cut 2 bases from V and 0 bases from J, with 13 bases between. Germline V gives CDR1 KGHSH, CDR2 LQKENI. CDR3 length equals 16 residues. Here the CDR3 reads CASSPLVEGTNYGYTF. In DNA, the CDR3 is TGTGCCAGCTCACCATTGGTAGAGGGAACTAACTATGGCTACACCTTC.

This clone was detected only once. The CDR3 loop reads CASSPPGLGGTDTQYF. As DNA, the CDR3 is TGTGCCAGCTCACCACCGGGCCTAGGGGGCACAGATACGCAGTATTTT. The rearrangement links TRBV18 to TRBJ2-3, with a tentative D call TRBD1 (5 bases). The CDR3 extends over 16 amino acids. The germline V gene encodes CDR1 KGHSH and CDR2 LQKENI. Trimming stripped 0 bases from V and 1 base from J, with 11 bases between.

In its sample, this clone was seen a few times. This CDR3 is also generated by other DNA sequences in the sample. The V call is TRBV4-2, the J call TRBJ1-4, with 8 bases fitting TRBD1. The CDR3 loop spans 15 amino acids. Germline V gene lookup returns CDR1 LGHNA and CDR2 YNFKEQ. V shed 8 bases and J 10 bases; nucleotides not matched to a gene: 15. The CDR3 DNA follows: TGTGCCAGCTCCGAAGCCGGGACAGGAGATGGAAAACTGTTTTTT. Its protein is CASSEAGTGDGKLFF.